Listed here are 29 T cell receptor beta chains from one sample, sequenced in a study of long-term antiretroviral therapy in people with HIV. The immunoSEQ assay was v3.0, run at survey level. Clones were read by immunoSEQ multiplex PCR, and TCRdb kept only the in-frame ones, dropping some. The data hold around 20,000 clones, with around 78% observed a single time. Material: unsorted PBMCs, obtained 2.2 years after starting antiretroviral therapy. The receptors here all came from a man aged 50 to 60 with HIV.

The V and J genes are TRBV11-3 and TRBJ2-1, with D possibly called TRBD1 or TRBD2 (7 bases each). Trimming cost V 5 bases and J 9 bases, with 14 bases left between them. The CDR3 has 13 residues. Germline V gives CDR1 SGHNT, CDR2 YENEEA. CDR3 loop: CASSQPRGGEQFF. CDR3 nucleotides: TGTGCCAGCAGCCAACCCAGGGGGGGTGAGCAGTTCTTC. Combining the CDR3 with reference TRBV11-3 and TRBJ2-1 gives the whole variable domain EAGVVQSPRYKIIEKKQPVAFWCNPISGHNTLYWYLQNLGQGPELLIRYENEEAVDDSQLPKDRFSAERLKGVDSTLKIQPAELGDSAVYLCASSQPRGGEQFFGPGTRLTVL.

This clone ranks as large (0.1 to 1%). The chain uses TRBV19 and TRBJ1-2, with TRBD1 matching 7 bases. The CDR3 covers 12 residues. V gave up 9 bases and J gave up 8 bases; unmatched junction bases: 9. Germline V CDR1 and CDR2: LNHDA, SQIVND (reference sequence). The DNA of the CDR3 is TGTGCCAGCGCTACAGGGGTTCTCGGCTACACCTTC. Its protein product is CASATGVLGYTF. Combining the CDR3 with reference TRBV19 and TRBJ1-2 gives the whole variable domain DGGITQSPKYLFRKEGQNVTLSCEQNLNHDAMYWYRQDPGQGLRLIYYSQIVNDFQKGDIAEGYSVSREKKESFPLTVTSAQKNPTAFYLCASATGVLGYTFGSGTRLTVV.

The V call is TRBV5-1, the J call TRBJ1-4, with D unresolved. Deletions cut 2 bases from V and 6 bases from J, with 14 bases between. This CDR3 is built from 15 residues. The germline V gene has CDR1 SGHRS and CDR2 YFSETQ. The CDR3 is CASSLINGRDEKLFF. The CDR3 region has the DNA TGCGCCAGCAGCTTAATAAACGGACGAGATGAAAAACTGTTTTTT. Drawing the rest from reference TRBV5-1 and TRBJ1-4, the complete variable domain is KAGVTQTPRYLIKTRGQQVTLSCSPISGHRSVSWYQQTPGQGLQFLFEYFSETQRNKGNFPGRFSGRQFSNSRSEMNVSTLELGDSALYLCASSLINGRDEKLFFGSGTQLSVL.

The chain joins TRBV4-2 to TRBJ2-3, with 11 bases identical to TRBD2. The CDR3 is 15 amino acids. Germline CDR1 LGHNA, CDR2 YNFKEQ. Germline trimming cut 3 bases from V and 2 bases from J; bases unmatched to any gene: 1. The CDR3 DNA reads TGTGCCAGCAGCCAGGGACTAGCGGTCACAGATACGCAGTATTTT. Translating gives CASSQGLAVTDTQYF.

This chain joins TRBV6-1 and TRBJ1-6, with D possibly being TRBD1 (6 bases). V lost 7 bases, J lost 11 bases, and 12 bases lay in between. CDR1 is MNHNS and CDR2 is SASEGT in the germline V gene. The CDR3 is made up of 12 amino acids. The CDR3 loop is CASTAGAAPLHF. In nucleotides, the CDR3 is TGTGCCAGCACGGCGGGGGCCGCACCCCTCCACTTT.

V and J are TRBV18 and TRBJ2-1; weak D call: TRBD2 (5 bases). V lost 5 bases and J 9 bases, leaving 11 bases between the germline ends. Germline loops: CDR1 KGHSH, CDR2 LQKENI. The CDR3 totals 12 residues. CDR3 amino acids: CASSNSGSEQFF. Written as DNA, the CDR3 is TGTGCCAGCTCAAATTCTGGGAGTGAGCAGTTCTTC.

V gene TRBV7-3 combines with J gene TRBJ2-3, with D maybe TRBD1 (5 bases). Germline lookup yields CDR1 SGHTA and CDR2 FQGTGA. The CDR3 sequence is 14 residues long. Trimming took off 5 bases at V and 3 bases at J, with 12 bases between the two ends. The CDR3 here is CASSPDTATDTQYF. CDR3 in DNA: TGTGCCAGCAGCCCGGACACTGCGACAGATACGCAGTATTTT.

This chain connects TRBV10-3 to TRBJ2-5, with a weak D call TRBD1 (7 bases). Germline CDR1 reads ENHRY; CDR2 reads SYGVKD. Between the trimmed V and J ends, which lost 7 bases and 5 bases, there was a span of 17 bases. CDR3 length: 14 residues. The CDR3 DNA follows: TGTGCCATCAAGGCTAGCCCAGGGGGGGAGACCCAGTACTTC. It codes for CAIKASPGGETQYF.

This chain joins TRBV28 and TRBJ2-7; 7 bases map to TRBD1. CDR1 and CDR2 from the germline V gene are MDHEN and SYDVKM. With V trimmed by 5 bases and J by 3 bases, 4 bases remained unmatched. This CDR3 has 13 amino acids. The CDR3 sequence: CASSPGQDYEQYF. The CDR3 DNA sequence: TGTGCCAGCAGTCCCGGACAGGACTACGAGCAGTACTTC.

This clone was observed once. The rearrangement uses TRBV2 and TRBJ1-4; unclear D gene. This CDR3 spans 14 amino acids. Germline V gene data show CDR1 as SNHLY and CDR2 as FYNNEI. V lost 3 bases, J lost 1 base, and 6 bases lay in between. The CDR3 reads CASSEGITNEKLFF. As DNA, the CDR3 is TGTGCCAGCAGTGAGGGGATAACTAATGAAAAACTGTTTTTT.

The chain combines TRBV2 with TRBJ2-3; 8 bases are a match to TRBD1. This CDR3 is 15 amino acids long. Germline lookup yields CDR1 SNHLY and CDR2 FYNNEI. The V and J ends lost 7 bases and 2 bases, in that order; junction bases with no gene match: 8. CDR3 sequence (DNA): TGTGCCAGCAATGGACAGGGTGGGATCACAGATACGCAGTATTTT. It encodes CASNGQGGITDTQYF.

This chain connects TRBV5-6 to TRBJ2-7, with TRBD1 matching over 7 bases. The CDR3 has 13 residues. The germline gives CDR1 SGHDT, CDR2 YYEEEE. V was pared by 2 bases and J by 5 bases, with 4 bases of the junction left unmatched. DNA for the CDR3: TGTGCCAGCAGCTTCGGGACAGTGGACGAGCAGTACTTC. Translation: CASSFGTVDEQYF.

This rearrangement joins TRBV7-3 to TRBJ2-3; 8 bases are a match to TRBD2. With V trimmed by 5 bases and J by 4 bases, 8 bases remained unmatched. From germline, CDR1 is SGHTA and CDR2 FQGTGA. The CDR3 extends over 15 amino acids. Here the CDR3 DNA reads TGTGCCAGCAGCCGGGGGGGGGCAGACCCAGATACGCAGTATTTT. This translates into CASSRGGADPDTQYF.

The chain recombines TRBV11-3 with TRBJ2-7, with no clear D. Trimming stripped 2 bases from V and 6 bases from J, with 14 bases between. The CDR3 covers 14 residues. Germline V lookup: CDR1 SGHNT, CDR2 YENEEA. CDR3 sequence: CASSLQSLAIEQYF. The CDR3 nucleotides read TGTGCCAGCAGCTTACAGTCGTTAGCAATCGAGCAGTACTTC. Filled out from reference TRBV11-3 and TRBJ2-7, the complete variable domain reads EAGVVQSPRYKIIEKKQPVAFWCNPISGHNTLYWYLQNLGQGPELLIRYENEEAVDDSQLPKDRFSAERLKGVDSTLKIQPAELGDSAVYLCASSLQSLAIEQYFGPGTRLTVT.

J is TRBJ2-7 and V is TRBV6-5; D is ambiguous. The CDR3 totals 15 residues. CDR1 is MNHEY, CDR2 SVGAGI, per germline. Trimming took off 4 bases at V and 6 bases at J, with 19 bases between the two ends. The CDR3: CASSSRHPRIREQYF. The CDR3 DNA sequence: TGTGCCAGCAGTTCAAGACACCCTAGGATCCGCGAGCAGTACTTC.

J is TRBJ2-7 and V is TRBV19; D might be TRBD1 (6 bases). Germline-derived CDR1 and CDR2 are LNHDA and SQIVND (reference sequence). V was shortened by 5 bases and J by 2 bases, with 13 bases between the two germline ends. The CDR3 is made up of 14 amino acids. Here the CDR3 reads CASSETGTTYEQYF. The CDR3 DNA reads TGTGCCAGTAGTGAGACTGGGACAACCTACGAGCAGTACTTC. The whole variable domain, remainder taken from reference TRBV19 and TRBJ2-7, is DGGITQSPKYLFRKEGQNVTLSCEQNLNHDAMYWYRQDPGQGLRLIYYSQIVNDFQKGDIAEGYSVSREKKESFPLTVTSAQKNPTAFYLCASSETGTTYEQYFGPGTRLTVT.

This sequence joins TRBV28 and TRBJ2-1, with 8 positions matching TRBD2. V lost 3 bases to trimming and J lost 12 bases; unmatched junction nucleotides: 10. Germline V lookup: CDR1 MDHEN, CDR2 SYDVKM. The CDR3 contains 14 residues. The CDR3 loop is CASSLPGGDGGQFF. In DNA, the CDR3 is TGTGCCAGCAGTTTGCCGGGAGGGGATGGGGGGCAGTTCTTC.

The genes are TRBV18 and TRBJ2-2, with D perhaps TRBD2 (6 bases). Germline V CDR1 and CDR2: KGHSH, LQKENI. V lost 2 bases and J lost 0, with 7 bases in between. The CDR3 totals 15 residues. CDR3 residues: CASSPRTTNTGELFF. In nucleotides, the CDR3 is TGTGCCAGCTCACCAAGGACTACGAACACCGGGGAGCTGTTTTTT. Variable domain in full (rest from reference TRBV18 and TRBJ2-2): NAGVMQNPRHLVRRRGQEARLRCSPMKGHSHVYWYRQLPEEGLKFMVYLQKENIIDESGMPKERFSAEFPKEGPSILRIQQVVRGDSAAYFCASSPRTTNTGELFFGEGSRLTVL.

The chain is built from TRBV7-2 and TRBJ1-3, with D maybe TRBD1 (5 bases). V lost 3 bases to trimming and J lost 1 base, with 16 bases between them. Germline CDR1 is SGHTA and CDR2 is FQGNSA. CDR3 length equals 17 residues. In nucleotides, the CDR3 is TGTGCCAGCAGCTTCTCATGGGGGGGTACATCTGGAAACACCATATATTTT. It codes for CASSFSWGGTSGNTIYF.

This clone was counted a few times. The CDR3 loop is CASSPGTTGWNTEAFF. Here the CDR3 DNA reads TGTGCCAGCTCACCAGGGACGACAGGGTGGAACACTGAAGCTTTCTTT. The genes are TRBV18 and TRBJ1-1; TRBD1 aligns across 7 bases. V was clipped by 2 bases and J by 1 base; unmatched bases: 7. Germline V gene sequence: CDR1 KGHSH, CDR2 LQKENI. This CDR3 is 16 amino acids long.

The V and J genes are TRBV6-5 and TRBJ2-3, with unresolved D. CDR3 length equals 12 residues. Germline values: CDR1 MNHEY, CDR2 SVGAGI. Deletions cut 6 bases from V and 2 bases from J, with 6 bases between. The CDR3, as DNA: TGTGCCAGCAGGGCCTACACAGATACGCAGTATTTT. Its translation is CASRAYTDTQYF.

The chain has TRBV21-1 and TRBJ2-1. TRBV21-1 is deemed a pseudogene. The CDR3 sequence is 17 residues long. The CDR3 DNA sequence: TGTGCCAGCAGCAAAGCGGTGAGGGGTAGGGCCTACAATGAGCAGTTCTTC. This encodes CASSKAVRGRAYNEQFF.

This rearrangement joins TRBV2 to TRBJ2-7; the D gene is possibly TRBD1 (6 bases). The V end was cut by 6 bases, the J end by 6 bases, with 15 bases between. The CDR3 spans 13 residues. CDR1 and CDR2 (germline): SNHLY, FYNNEI. In nucleotides, the CDR3 is TGTGCCAGCAGCGGGGACAAAGGGGTCGAGCAGTACTTC. This sequence encodes CASSGDKGVEQYF.

This chain uses TRBV6-6 with TRBJ1-2, with unresolved D. The CDR3 is made up of 11 amino acids. Germline V gene data show CDR1 as MNHNY and CDR2 as SVGAGI (reference sequence). The V end lost 11 bases, the J end lost 6 bases, and 13 bases lay between the germline ends. CDR3 sequence: CADSDGNGYTF. The CDR3 region has the DNA TGTGCCGACTCGGACGGGAATGGCTACACCTTC.

V usage is TRBV7-9 and J usage is TRBJ2-7, with 11 positions matching TRBD1. The CDR3 contains 16 residues. Germline-derived CDR1 and CDR2 are SEHNR and FQNEAQ (reference sequence). Trimming cost V 5 bases and J 3 bases; bases outside gene matches: 9. The CDR3 nucleotides are TGTGCCAGCAGCCGCGGGGGGACAGGGGGGAACTACGAGCAGTACTTC. It is translated as CASSRGGTGGNYEQYF. The full variable domain, completed using reference TRBV7-9 and TRBJ2-7, is DTGVSQNPRHKITKRGQNVTFRCDPISEHNRLYWYRQTLGQGPEFLTYFQNEAQLEKSRLLSDRFSAERPKGSFSTLEIQRTEQGDSAMYLCASSRGGTGGNYEQYFGPGTRLTVT.

In its sample, this clone was seen a few times. The chain is built from TRBV10-3 and TRBJ2-7, with TRBD1 matching over 10 bases. After removal of 4 bases from V and 2 bases from J, the junction contained 2 bases not matched to a gene. Germline-derived CDR1 and CDR2 are ENHRY and SYGVKD. The CDR3 is made up of 14 amino acids. CDR3 in DNA: TGTGCCATCAGTGGACAGGGGGCGGCCTACGAGCAGTACTTC. Protein sequence: CAISGQGAAYEQYF.

The chain has TRBV29-1 and TRBJ1-2; no reliable D call. The ends were cut back, 3 bases at V and 5 bases at J, with 7 bases in the middle. Germline V gene sequence: CDR1 SQVTM, CDR2 ANQGSEA. The CDR3 is 11 amino acids. CDR3: CSVEGAYGYTF. In DNA form, the CDR3 reads TGCAGCGTTGAGGGAGCTTATGGCTACACCTTC.

This sequence joins TRBV5-1 and TRBJ1-2, with TRBD1 matching 7 bases. The CDR3 extends over 14 amino acids. Trimming cost V 5 bases and J 7 bases; bases outside gene matches: 11. The germline V gene has CDR1 SGHRS and CDR2 YFSETQ. CDR3 in DNA: TGCGCCAGCAGTCATGGACAGGCGGCACTTGGCTACACCTTC. Translating it yields CASSHGQAALGYTF.

V usage is TRBV28 and J usage is TRBJ2-1, with 8 bases fitting TRBD2. V was pared by 2 bases and J by 6 bases, with 9 bases of the junction left unmatched. Germline V gene data show CDR1 as MDHEN and CDR2 as SYDVKM. This CDR3 region has 16 residues. CDR3 region: CASSLVVSGGGNEQFF. The CDR3 coding sequence is TGTGCCAGCAGTTTAGTCGTATCGGGGGGGGGCAATGAGCAGTTCTTC.